This T cell receptor (beta chain) derives from a study of T cell responses to AZD1222 COVID-19 vaccine. With V trimmed by 6 bases and J by 4 bases, 14 bases remained unmatched. This CDR3 has 18 residues. Germline loops: CDR1 MNHEY, CDR2 SVGEGT. In this sample, this clone turned up once. Antigen: not known. Clones were read by immunoSEQ multiplex PCR, and TCRdb kept only the in-frame ones, dropping some. The sample carries 90,000 to 120,000 clones, 80% to 95% recorded once. Study-wide results and caveats: Baseline seropositivity characterized only a handful of AZD1222 recipients.

Analyses pooled second doses at about 4 or about 12 weeks. This TCR came from an adult who received the AZD1222 COVID-19 vaccine. The starting material was peripheral blood, obtained 28 days after the second AZD1222 dose. The chain couples TRBV6-2 or TRBV6-3 to TRBJ2-1; 11 bases are shared with TRBD1. The CDR3 DNA follows: TGTGCCAGCAGCCCTACAGGACAGGGGGCGCCTTCGTACAATGAGCAGTTCTTC. This encodes CASSPTGQGAPSYNEQFF.